The sample holds a few counts of the clone carrying this T cell receptor beta chain. Its antigen is unidentified. The data were obtained in a study of T cell responses to AZD1222 COVID-19 vaccine. TCRdb keeps only in-frame clones here, not all; method: immunoSEQ multiplex PCR. This table holds roughly 150,000 clones, 90% found once. V lost 6 bases to trimming and J lost 8 bases, with 13 bases between them. CDR1 and CDR2 from the germline V gene are MNHEY and SMNVEV (reference sequence). CDR3 size: 12 residues. Study results and caveats: Donors were largely white British and mainly female; clonal diversity was possibly underestimated. Spike-wide coverage was observed for vaccine-associated CD4 TCRs, with dominant responses at 160-218 and 743-854. No day 14 peak samples; only post-peak repertoires were characterized.

This receptor was identified in an adult who received the AZD1222 COVID-19 vaccine. The chain has TRBV27 and TRBJ1-2; the D is unclear. Sequenced here: peripheral blood, sampled 28 days after the second AZD1222 dose. DNA for the CDR3: TGTGCCAGCAGCCGCGCGGGAACCGGCTACACCTTC. Amino acid sequence: CASSRAGTGYTF.